The sequence of this T cell receptor (beta chain) was determined in a study of identical twins. Study results and caveats: Zero-insertion results could be subject to partial confounding by invariant MAIT and iNKT cells. Abundant cord blood beta clonotypes carried fewer insertions; memory repertoires showed none.

Healthy Caucasians were all of the donors. Unique molecular identifiers were in the cDNA, with template-switch universal primer binding. TCRdb re-analysed the 5' RACE reads in MiXCR, keeping a single row per CDR3 protein. The data contain roughly 250,000 distinct CDR3 sequences, 7.5% of them singletons. Germline V lookup: CDR1 SGHRS, CDR2 YFSETQ. V lost 0 bases and J 0 bases, leaving 12 bases between the germline ends. The CDR3 runs 17 residues. This clonotype was observed many times. As yet, its antigen is unknown. This sample was shared with a second study, whose subject was yellow fever vaccine responses in identical twins.

This chain uses TRBV5-1 with TRBJ2-2; D might be TRBD1 (5 bases). The sample was CD8+ T cells sorted from blood. This receptor was identified in a woman aged 18-29 years in good health. The CDR3 DNA reads as TGCGCCAGCAGCTTGGGGACATCTATCCCGAACACCGGGGAGCTGTTTTTT. The encoded protein is CASSLGTSIPNTGELFF.